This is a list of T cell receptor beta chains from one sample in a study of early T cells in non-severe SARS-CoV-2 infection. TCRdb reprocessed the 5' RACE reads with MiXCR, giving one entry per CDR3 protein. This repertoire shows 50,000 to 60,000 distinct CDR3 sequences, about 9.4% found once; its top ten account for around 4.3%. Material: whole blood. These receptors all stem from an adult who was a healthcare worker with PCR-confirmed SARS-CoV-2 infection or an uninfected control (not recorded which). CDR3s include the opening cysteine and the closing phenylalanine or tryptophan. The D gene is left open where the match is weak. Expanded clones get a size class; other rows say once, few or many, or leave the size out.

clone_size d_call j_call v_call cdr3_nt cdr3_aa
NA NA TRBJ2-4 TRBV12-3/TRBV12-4 TGTGCCAGCAGTTTAAACATGTTAAACATTCAGTACTTC CASSLNMLNIQYF
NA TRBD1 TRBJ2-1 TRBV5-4 TGTGCCAGCAGCTTGCTGCGGACAGGGTCGTTGAATGAGCAGTTCTTC CASSLLRTGSLNEQFF
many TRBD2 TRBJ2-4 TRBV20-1 TGCAGTGCTAGAGATCCGAGGGAGGCTAGCGGGGCCGGGGGCAAAAACATTCAGTACTTC CSARDPREASGAGGKNIQYF
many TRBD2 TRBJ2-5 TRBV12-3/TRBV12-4 TGTGCCAGCAGAGGGAGCGGGAGCAGAAAGAAGACCCAGTACTTC CASRGSGSRKKTQYF
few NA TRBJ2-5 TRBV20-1 TGCAGTGCTTCCGGGCCCTCGACCCAGTACTTC CSASGPSTQYF
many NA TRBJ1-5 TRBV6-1 TGTGCCGCGAGTTCCAGGCTAAGCAATCAGCCCCAGCATTTT CAASSRLSNQPQHF
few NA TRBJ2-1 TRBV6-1 TGTGCCAGCAGTGAAGACTGGAGTTACAATGAGCAGTTCTTC CASSEDWSYNEQFF
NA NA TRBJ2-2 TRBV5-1 TGCGCCAGCAGCCCCGGACTCACGACCGGGGAGCTGTTTTTT CASSPGLTTGELFF
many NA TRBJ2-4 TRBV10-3 TGTGCCACACGTATGGGGGACATTCAGTACTTC CATRMGDIQYF
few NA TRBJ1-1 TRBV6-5 TGTGCCAGCAGTTACTCGCAGGGAGGGAGCCTGGACACTGAAGCTTTCTTT CASSYSQGGSLDTEAFF
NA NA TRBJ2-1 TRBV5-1 TGCGCCAGCAGCTTGGGGGACACCAACAATGAGCAGTTCTTC CASSLGDTNNEQFF
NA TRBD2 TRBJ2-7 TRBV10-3 TGTGCCACGCTGGGAGGGCCCTCTGGCAGCTACGAGCAGTACTTC CATLGGPSGSYEQYF
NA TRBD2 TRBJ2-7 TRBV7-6 TGTGCCAGCAGCATAACTAGCGCCGGTGGGTACGAGCAGTACTTC CASSITSAGGYEQYF
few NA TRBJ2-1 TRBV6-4 TGTGCCAGCAGTGGGACAGCGTACAATGAGCAGTTCTTC CASSGTAYNEQFF
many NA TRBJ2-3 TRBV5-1 TGCGCCAGCACGGGGGAGTCAGATACGCAGTATTTT CASTGESDTQYF
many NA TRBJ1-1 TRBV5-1 TGCGCCAGCAGCTCATCAGGGGTTACTGAAGCTTTCTTT CASSSSGVTEAFF
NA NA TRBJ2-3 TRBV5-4 TGTGCCAGCAGCTTGAGGTGGAGCACAGATACGCAGTATTTT CASSLRWSTDTQYF
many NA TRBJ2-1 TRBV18 TGTGCCAGCTCACCAAACGGACTACTCCGCTACAATGAGCAGTTCTTC CASSPNGLLRYNEQFF
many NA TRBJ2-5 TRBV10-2 TGCGCCAGCAGTGCGACAGTGGTAGAGACCCAGTACTTC CASSATVVETQYF
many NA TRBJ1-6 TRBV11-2 TGTGCCAGCGCCGGGACGGATAATTCACCCCTCCACTTT CASAGTDNSPLHF
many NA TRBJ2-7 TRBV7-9 TGTGCCAGCAGCTCCAAAGCAGGGACGGAGGCCTACGAGCAGTACTTC CASSSKAGTEAYEQYF
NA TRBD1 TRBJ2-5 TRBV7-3 TGTGCCAGCAGCTTAAGAGGGGGCGGCCAAGAGACCCAGTACTTC CASSLRGGGQETQYF
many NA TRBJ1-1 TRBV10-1 TGCGCCAGCAGTCCTTGGGGGGGGACTGAAGCTTTCTTT CASSPWGGTEAFF
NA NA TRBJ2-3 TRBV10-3 TGTGCCATCAGTGTTGGAACCACAGATACGCAGTATTTT CAISVGTTDTQYF
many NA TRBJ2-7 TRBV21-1 TGTGCCAGCAGCCAAGGATACGAGCAGTACTTC CASSQGYEQYF
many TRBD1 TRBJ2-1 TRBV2 TGTGCCAGCAGGGGGACAGGGGGAAGGTACAATGAGCAGTTCTTC CASRGTGGRYNEQFF
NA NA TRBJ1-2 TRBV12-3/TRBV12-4 TGTGCCAGCAGTTTAGCCGGTGAAATAGCCACCTTC CASSLAGEIATF
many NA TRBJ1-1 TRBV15 TGTGCCACCAGCATCCGTAGGGGCTTGGAAGCTTTCTTT CATSIRRGLEAFF
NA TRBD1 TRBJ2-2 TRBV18 TGTGCCAGCTCACGGACAGGGAACACCGGGGAGCTGTTTTTT CASSRTGNTGELFF
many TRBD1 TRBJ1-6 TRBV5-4 TGTGCCAGCAGCTCCCCCGGGACAGGGGGCGGAAATTCACCCCTCCACTTT CASSSPGTGGGNSPLHF
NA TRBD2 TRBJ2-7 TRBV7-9 TGTGCCAGCAGCCTTGGGCTAGCGGGAGACAAGCAGTACTTC CASSLGLAGDKQYF
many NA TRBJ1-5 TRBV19 TGTGCCACCGCATTCGAGGGAGGCAGCAATCAGCCCCAGCATTTT CATAFEGGSNQPQHF
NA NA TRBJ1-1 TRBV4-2 TGTGCCAGCAGTGGGGACATCGTCAGCACTGAAGCTTTCTTT CASSGDIVSTEAFF
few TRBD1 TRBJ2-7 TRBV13 TGTGCCAGCAGCCTCGGACAGGGGGTATACGAGCAGTACTTC CASSLGQGVYEQYF
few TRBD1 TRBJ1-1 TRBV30 TGTGTCTGGAGTGTACTTGGACAGGGAGGCACTGAAGCTTTCTTT CVWSVLGQGGTEAFF
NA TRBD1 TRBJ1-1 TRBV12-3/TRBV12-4 TGTGCCAGCAGTTTAGGAGACAGGGGGCGCATAACTTTCTTT CASSLGDRGRITFF
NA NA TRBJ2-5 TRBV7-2 TGTGCCAGCAGCTTAGGGAGATCCGGACTTAAAGAGACCCAGTACTTC CASSLGRSGLKETQYF
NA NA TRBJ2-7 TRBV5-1 TGCGCCAGCAGCCGAGCCGGGGGCCGTTCCTACGAGCAGTACTTC CASSRAGGRSYEQYF
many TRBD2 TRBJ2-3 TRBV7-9 TGTGCCAGCAGTTGGACTAGCGGGAGAGATACGCAGTATTTT CASSWTSGRDTQYF